This TCR beta chain appears in the sequencing data of a study of vaccination effects on CD4 cells after COVID-19. General study results and limits: The study dataset contains few convalescent patients and includes no early post-infection timepoints.

Germline V gives CDR1 MNHEY, CDR2 SVGAGI. The CDR3 totals 14 residues. V lost 7 bases and J 5 bases, leaving 17 bases between the germline ends. Here immunoSEQ multiplex PCR was the method, and the copy in TCRdb shows in-frame clones only, minus some. The sample includes fewer than 70,000 clones, roughly 80% of them seen just once. Under the ViraFEST assay, PBMC were stimulated with viral peptide pools so that antigen-specific CD4+ T cells expanded. Sequencing was performed afterwards. Isolation of CD4+ T cells took place after 10 days of culture. Vaccinated participants had no history of SARS-CoV-2 infection and tested negative for nucleocapsid antibodies. With roughly 9.5 ug/ml peptides and about 9.7 IU/ml IL-2, fewer than 2.5 million PBMC per well were cultured. A half-volume exchange with IL-2 medium occurred on days 3 and 7. As to this clone: Its target is unknown.

Specimen: CD4+ T cells from PBMCs cultured with SARS-CoV-2 spike peptides, collected before COVID-19 vaccination. This rearrangement joins TRBV6-5 to TRBJ1-1, with no clear D. The sequence derives from a human donor who received a COVID-19 vaccine. CDR3 nucleotides: TGTGCCAGCATGAGGCCCGGTTCGAGGACTGAAGCTTTCTTT. Translating gives CASMRPGSRTEAFF.